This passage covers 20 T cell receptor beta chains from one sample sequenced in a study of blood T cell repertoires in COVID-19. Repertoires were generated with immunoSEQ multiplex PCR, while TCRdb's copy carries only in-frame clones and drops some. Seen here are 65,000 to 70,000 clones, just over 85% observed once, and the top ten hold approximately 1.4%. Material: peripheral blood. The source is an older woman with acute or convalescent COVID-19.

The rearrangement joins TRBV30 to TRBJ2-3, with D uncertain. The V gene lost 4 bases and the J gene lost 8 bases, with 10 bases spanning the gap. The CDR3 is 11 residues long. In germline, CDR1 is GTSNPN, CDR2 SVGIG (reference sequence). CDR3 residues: CAWTPLGTQYF. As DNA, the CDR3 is TGTGCCTGGACCCCTCTAGGTACGCAGTATTTT.

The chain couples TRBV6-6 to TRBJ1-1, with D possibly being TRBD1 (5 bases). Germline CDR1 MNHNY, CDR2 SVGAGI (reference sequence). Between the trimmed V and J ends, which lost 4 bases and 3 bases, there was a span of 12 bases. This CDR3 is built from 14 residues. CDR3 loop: CASSFRVRDTEAFF. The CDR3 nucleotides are TGTGCCAGCAGTTTCAGGGTTAGGGACACTGAAGCTTTCTTT.

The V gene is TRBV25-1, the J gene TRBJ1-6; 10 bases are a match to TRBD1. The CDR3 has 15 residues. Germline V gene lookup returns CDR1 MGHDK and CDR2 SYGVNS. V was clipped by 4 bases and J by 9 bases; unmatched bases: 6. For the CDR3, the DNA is TGTGCCAGCAGTGCCCGACAGGGGGCAAGTTCACCCCTCCACTTT. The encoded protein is CASSARQGASSPLHF.

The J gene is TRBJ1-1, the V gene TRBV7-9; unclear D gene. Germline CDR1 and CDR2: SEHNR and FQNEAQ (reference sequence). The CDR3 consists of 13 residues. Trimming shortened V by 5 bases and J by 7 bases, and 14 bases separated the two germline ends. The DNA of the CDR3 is TGTGCCAGCAGCCCCGCCCCACGGTTTGAAGCTTTCTTT. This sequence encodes CASSPAPRFEAFF.

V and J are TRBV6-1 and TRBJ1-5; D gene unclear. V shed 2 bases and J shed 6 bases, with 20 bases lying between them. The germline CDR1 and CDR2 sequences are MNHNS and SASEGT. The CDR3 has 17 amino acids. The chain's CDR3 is CASSEMVSGGLGQPQHF. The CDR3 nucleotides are TGTGCCAGCAGTGAAATGGTTAGTGGAGGGCTCGGTCAGCCCCAGCATTTT.

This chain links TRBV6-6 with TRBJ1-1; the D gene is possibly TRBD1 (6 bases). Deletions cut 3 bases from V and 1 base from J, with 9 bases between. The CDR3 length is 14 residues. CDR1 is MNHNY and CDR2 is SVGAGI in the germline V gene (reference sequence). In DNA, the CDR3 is TGTGCCAGCAGTTATGGCAGGGGGAACACTGAAGCTTTCTTT. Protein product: CASSYGRGNTEAFF.

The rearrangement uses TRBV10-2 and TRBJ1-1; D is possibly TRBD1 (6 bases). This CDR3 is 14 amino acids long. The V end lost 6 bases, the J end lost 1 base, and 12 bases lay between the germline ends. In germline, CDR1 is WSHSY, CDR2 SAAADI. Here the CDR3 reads CASRTGLQNTEAFF. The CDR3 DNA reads TGCGCCAGCAGGACAGGTCTACAGAACACTGAAGCTTTCTTT.

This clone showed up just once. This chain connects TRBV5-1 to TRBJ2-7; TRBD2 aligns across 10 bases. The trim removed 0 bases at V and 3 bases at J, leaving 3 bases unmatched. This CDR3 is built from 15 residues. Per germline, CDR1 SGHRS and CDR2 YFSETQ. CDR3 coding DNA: TGCGCCAGCAGCTTGGGGACTAGCGGATTCTACGAGCAGTACTTC. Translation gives CASSLGTSGFYEQYF.

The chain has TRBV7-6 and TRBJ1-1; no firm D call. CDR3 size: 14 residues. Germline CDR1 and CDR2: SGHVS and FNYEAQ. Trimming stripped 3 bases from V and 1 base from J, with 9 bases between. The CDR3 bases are TGTGCCAGCAGCTTCAGTCGGGGGAACACTGAAGCTTTCTTT. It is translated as CASSFSRGNTEAFF.

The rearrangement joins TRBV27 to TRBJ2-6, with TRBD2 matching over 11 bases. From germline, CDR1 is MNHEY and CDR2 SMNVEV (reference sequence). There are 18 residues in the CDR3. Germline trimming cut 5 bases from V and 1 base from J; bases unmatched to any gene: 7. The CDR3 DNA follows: TGTGCCAGCAGTCCCCGGACTAGCGGGCAGTCTGGGGCCAACGTCCTGACTTTC. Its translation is CASSPRTSGQSGANVLTF.

The CDR3 protein is CATSDTVETQYF. In DNA form, the CDR3 reads TGTGCCACCAGCGACACGGTGGAGACCCAGTACTTC. V gene TRBV24-1 combines with J gene TRBJ2-5; D remains ambiguous. Germline loops: CDR1 KGHDR, CDR2 SFDVKD. Trimming removed 7 bases at V and 5 bases at J, with 10 bases between. The CDR3 runs 12 residues.

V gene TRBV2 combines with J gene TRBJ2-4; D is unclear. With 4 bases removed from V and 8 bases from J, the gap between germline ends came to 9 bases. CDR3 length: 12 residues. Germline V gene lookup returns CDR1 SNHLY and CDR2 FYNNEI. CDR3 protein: CASSAVRDIQYF. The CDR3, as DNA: TGTGCCAGCAGTGCGGTACGGGACATTCAGTACTTC.

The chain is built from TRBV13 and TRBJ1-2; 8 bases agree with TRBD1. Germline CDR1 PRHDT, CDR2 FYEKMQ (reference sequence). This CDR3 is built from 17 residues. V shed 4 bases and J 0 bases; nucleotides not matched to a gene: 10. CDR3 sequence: CASSSARTGKANYGYTF. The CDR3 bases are TGTGCCAGCAGCTCCGCAAGGACAGGGAAAGCTAACTATGGCTACACCTTC.

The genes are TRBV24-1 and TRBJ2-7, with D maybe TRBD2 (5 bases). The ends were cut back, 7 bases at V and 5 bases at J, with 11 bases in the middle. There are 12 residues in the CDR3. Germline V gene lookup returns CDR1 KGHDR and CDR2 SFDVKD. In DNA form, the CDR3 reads TGTGCCACCAGCGACGGGGTGGACGAGCAGTACTTC. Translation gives CATSDGVDEQYF.

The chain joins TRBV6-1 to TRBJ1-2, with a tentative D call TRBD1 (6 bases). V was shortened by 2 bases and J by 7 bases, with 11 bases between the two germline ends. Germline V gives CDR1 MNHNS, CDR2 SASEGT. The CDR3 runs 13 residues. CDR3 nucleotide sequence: TGTGCCAGCAGTGAAACTGGGGGCGTTGGCTACACCTTC. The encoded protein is CASSETGGVGYTF.

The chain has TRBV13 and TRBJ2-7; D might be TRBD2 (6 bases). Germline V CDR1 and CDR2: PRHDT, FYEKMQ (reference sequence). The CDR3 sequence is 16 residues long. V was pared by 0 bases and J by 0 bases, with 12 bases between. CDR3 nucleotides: TGTGCCAGCAGCTTAGGCGGTAGCGGAGACTCCTACGAGCAGTACTTC. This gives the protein CASSLGGSGDSYEQYF.

The CDR3 protein is CAWSSKTGVSNQPQHF. In nucleotides, the CDR3 is TGTGCCTGGAGTTCCAAGACAGGGGTAAGCAATCAGCCCCAGCATTTT. The chain links TRBV30 to TRBJ1-5; TRBD1 aligns across 8 bases. CDR1 and CDR2 from the germline V gene are GTSNPN and SVGIG (reference sequence). This CDR3 has 16 amino acids. V dropped 2 bases and J dropped 1; count of bases not matched to a gene: 7.

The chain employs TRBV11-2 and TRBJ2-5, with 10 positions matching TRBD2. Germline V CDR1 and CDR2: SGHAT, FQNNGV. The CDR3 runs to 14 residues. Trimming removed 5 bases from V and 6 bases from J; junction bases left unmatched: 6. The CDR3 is CASSPLAGAKTQYF. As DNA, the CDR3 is TGTGCCAGCAGCCCTCTAGCGGGAGCTAAGACCCAGTACTTC.

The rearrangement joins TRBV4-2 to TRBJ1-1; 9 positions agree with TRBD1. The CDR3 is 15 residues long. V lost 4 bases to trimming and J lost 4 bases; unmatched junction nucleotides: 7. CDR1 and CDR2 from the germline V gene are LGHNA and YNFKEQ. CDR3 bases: TGTGCCAGCAGCCCCACCGGACAGGGGCTCACTGAAGCTTTCTTT. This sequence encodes CASSPTGQGLTEAFF.

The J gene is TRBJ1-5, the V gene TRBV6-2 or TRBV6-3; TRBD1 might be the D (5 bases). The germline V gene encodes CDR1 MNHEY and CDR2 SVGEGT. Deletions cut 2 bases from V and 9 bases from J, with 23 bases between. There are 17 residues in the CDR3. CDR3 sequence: CASSYRQDTGVFRPQHF. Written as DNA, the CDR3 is TGTGCCAGCAGTTACCGGCAGGACACGGGGGTTTTTCGGCCCCAGCATTTT.